These 24 T cell receptor beta chains share one sample of origin, sequenced in a study of blood T cell repertoires in COVID-19. Clones were sequenced by immunoSEQ multiplex PCR, and TCRdb holds only the in-frame ones, with some missing. The table lists some 150,000 clones, about 77% of them singletons. Sequenced: peripheral blood. These TCRs come from a man in his 60s with acute or convalescent COVID-19.

This sequence joins TRBV29-1 and TRBJ1-4, with a possible D match to TRBD1 (6 bases). Trimming cost V 6 bases and J 7 bases, with 15 bases left between them. The CDR3 has 13 amino acids. Germline CDR1 is SQVTM and CDR2 is ANQGSEA. This CDR3 reads CSVSQGGGEKLFF. As DNA, the CDR3 is TGCAGCGTCTCACAGGGAGGGGGTGAAAAACTGTTTTTT.

The chain carries TRBV7-2 and TRBJ2-6, with TRBD1 matching over 7 bases. In germline, CDR1 is SGHTA, CDR2 FQGNSA. The CDR3 is 14 amino acids. J lost 4 bases, V lost 9 bases, and 6 bases had no gene match. The CDR3 nucleotides are TGTGCCAGAGAGGGGGCCGGGGGGGCCAACGTCCTGACTTTC. Protein: CAREGAGGANVLTF. The full variable domain, in which reference TRBV7-2 and TRBJ2-6 provide the parts outside the CDR3, is GAGVSQSPSNKVTEKGKDVELRCDPISGHTALYWYRQSLGQGLEFLIYFQGNSAPDKSGLPSDRFSAERTGGSVSTLTIQRTQQEDSAVYLCAREGAGGANVLTFGAGSRLTVL.

The genes are TRBV7-9 and TRBJ2-3; D perhaps matches TRBD1 (7 bases). Trimming removed 8 bases at V and 6 bases at J, with 15 bases between. The germline V gene has CDR1 SEHNR and CDR2 FQNEAQ (reference sequence). The CDR3 has 13 residues. The CDR3 reads CASSQGGRDTQYF. The CDR3 DNA sequence: TGTGCCAGCTCCCAGGGGGGCAGGGATACGCAGTATTTT.

J is TRBJ2-1 and V is TRBV18, with TRBD2 matching 13 bases. This CDR3 is built from 16 residues. CDR1 and CDR2 from the germline V gene are KGHSH and LQKENI. The junction had 7 bases not matched to a gene; V was cut back by 3 bases and J by 8 bases. The CDR3 DNA is TGTGCCAGCTCACCCGGACTAGCGGGAGTTCTCTATGAGCAGTTCTTC. It translates to CASSPGLAGVLYEQFF.

Only one count was recorded for this clone. This CDR3 is CAWSSTGSDGYTF. CDR3 nucleotides: TGTGCCTGGAGTTCCACAGGTTCGGATGGCTACACCTTC. The J gene is TRBJ1-2, the V gene TRBV30; possibly TRBD1 for D (5 bases). The CDR3 is made up of 13 amino acids. From germline, CDR1 is GTSNPN and CDR2 SVGIG (reference sequence). Trimming shortened V by 2 bases and J by 6 bases, and 13 bases separated the two germline ends.

The chain couples TRBV7-6 to TRBJ1-6; a weak D match, TRBD1 (5 bases). With 6 bases removed from V and 7 bases from J, the gap between germline ends came to 19 bases. CDR1 and CDR2 (germline): SGHVS, FNYEAQ. CDR3 length: 16 residues. The CDR3 nucleotides are TGTGCCAGCAGTCTCGCTATTCCAGGGTCAAATTCACCCCTCCACTTT. Translated: CASSLAIPGSNSPLHF.

This rearrangement joins TRBV3-1 (or the pseudogene TRBV3-2) to TRBJ1-2; a weak D match, TRBD1 (6 bases). The germline V and J ends were trimmed by 8 bases and 7 bases, with 14 bases remaining between them. The CDR3 covers 12 residues. Germline V CDR1 and CDR2: LGHDT, YNNKEL (reference sequence). In nucleotides, the CDR3 is TGTGCCAGCGGCTCAGGGGCGAGTGGCTACACCTTC. It codes for CASGSGASGYTF.

The rearrangement uses TRBV5-1 and TRBJ2-5; 8 positions agree with TRBD1. This CDR3 has 15 residues. Per germline, CDR1 SGHRS and CDR2 YFSETQ. The V and J ends lost 4 bases and 5 bases, in that order; junction bases with no gene match: 10. The CDR3 loop reads CASSPRRTGYETQYF. The CDR3 coding sequence is TGCGCCAGCAGCCCGAGACGGACAGGGTATGAGACCCAGTACTTC. Supplemented by reference TRBV5-1 and TRBJ2-5, the full variable domain reads KAGVTQTPRYLIKTRGQQVTLSCSPISGHRSVSWYQQTPGQGLQFLFEYFSETQRNKGNFPGRFSGRQFSNSRSEMNVSTLELGDSALYLCASSPRRTGYETQYFGPGTRLLVL.

This rearrangement joins TRBV19 to TRBJ1-2; 7 positions agree with TRBD1. J was trimmed by 4 bases and V by 7 bases; bases with no gene match: 15. The length of the CDR3 is 16 residues. Germline assignment: CDR1 LNHDA and CDR2 SQIVND (reference sequence). The CDR3 reads CASTLTTQGVVYGYTF. CDR3 bases: TGTGCCAGTACCCTAACCACGCAGGGGGTAGTCTATGGCTACACCTTC.

This clone was observed once. This chain uses TRBV5-1 with TRBJ2-7; D might be TRBD1 (6 bases). Germline V gene sequence: CDR1 SGHRS, CDR2 YFSETQ. CDR3 length: 15 residues. V was shortened by 4 bases and J by 6 bases, with 20 bases between the two germline ends. CDR3 bases: TGCGCCAGCAGCCCGGTGGACAGTCCGGGGTCCGAGCAGTACTTC. It translates to CASSPVDSPGSEQYF.

The chain carries TRBV12-5 and TRBJ2-4; a possible D gene is TRBD2 (7 bases). The CDR3 is 17 residues long. V was shortened by 1 base and J by 0 bases, with 13 bases between the two germline ends. The germline V gene encodes CDR1 LGHNT and CDR2 FRNRAP. The CDR3 loop reads CASGLAIGGLAKNIQYF. In DNA form, the CDR3 reads TGTGCTAGTGGTTTGGCCATCGGGGGGCTAGCCAAAAACATTCAGTACTTC.

The chain joins TRBV7-8 to TRBJ2-3, with D hard to call. V gave up 1 base and J gave up 2 bases, with 7 bases separating them. Germline V gives CDR1 SGHVS, CDR2 FQNEAQ. This CDR3 region has 14 residues. CDR3 nucleotides: TGTGCCAGCAGCTTAGACTTGCTCACAGATACGCAGTATTTT. This sequence encodes CASSLDLLTDTQYF.

This chain links TRBV11-2 with TRBJ1-4; D perhaps matches TRBD1 (5 bases). CDR3 length: 15 amino acids. Trimming removed 2 bases from V and 2 bases from J, with 9 bases in between. Germline CDR1 reads SGHAT; CDR2 reads FQNNGV. The CDR3 sequence is CASSLRQPTNEKLFF. The CDR3 nucleotides are TGTGCCAGCAGCTTACGACAGCCGACTAATGAAAAACTGTTTTTT.

CDR3 residues: CASNQGGHYNSPLHF. DNA for the CDR3: TGTGCCAGCAACCAGGGGGGTCACTATAATTCACCCCTCCACTTT. The chain is built from TRBV9 and TRBJ1-6; 7 bases are a match to TRBD1. The length of the CDR3 is 15 residues. Germline V gene sequence: CDR1 SGDLS, CDR2 YYNGEE. The junction had 6 bases not matched to a gene; V was cut back by 6 bases and J by 3 bases.

This clone has more than one count but fewer than ten. This sequence joins TRBV30 and TRBJ2-3; 8 bases line up with TRBD1. Germline CDR1 is GTSNPN and CDR2 is SVGIG (reference sequence). This CDR3 has 15 amino acids. The trim removed 5 bases at V and 3 bases at J, leaving 10 bases unmatched. CDR3 nucleotide sequence: TGTGCCTGGTCCGGGACAGGCAGTATTACAGATACGCAGTATTTT. Translation: CAWSGTGSITDTQYF.

The chain carries TRBV9 and TRBJ2-1, with TRBD2 identical over 8 bases. V shed 0 bases and J 8 bases; nucleotides not matched to a gene: 19. Germline-derived CDR1 and CDR2 are SGDLS and YYNGEE. This CDR3 is 19 amino acids long. Here the CDR3 DNA reads TGTGCCAGCAGCGTAGATGATCCCAGGACTAGCAGGTGGTTGGATGAGCAGTTCTTC. Residues: CASSVDDPRTSRWLDEQFF. Full variable domain (missing parts from reference TRBV9 and TRBJ2-1): DSGVTQTPKHLITATGQRVTLRCSPRSGDLSVYWYQQSLDQGLQFLIQYYNGEERAKGNILERFSAQQFPDLHSELNLSSLELGDSALYFCASSVDDPRTSRWLDEQFFGPGTRLTVL.

This clone has more than one count but fewer than ten. The chain joins TRBV2 to TRBJ2-1; 8 bases are shared with TRBD1. The CDR3 totals 15 residues. V shed 6 bases and J 5 bases; nucleotides not matched to a gene: 9. Germline V gene lookup returns CDR1 SNHLY and CDR2 FYNNEI. The CDR3 reads CASSFGQGSHNEQFF. The CDR3 nucleotides read TGTGCCAGCAGCTTTGGACAGGGTTCCCACAATGAGCAGTTCTTC.

This clone was seen a few times. V usage is TRBV7-8 and J usage is TRBJ2-1, with 9 bases aligning to TRBD1. The J segment lost 2 bases and the V segment lost 2 bases, leaving 1 base of the junction unmatched. CDR1 is SGHVS, CDR2 FQNEAQ, per germline. CDR3 size: 15 residues. The CDR3 here is CASSLYRGPYNEQFF. As DNA, the CDR3 is TGTGCCAGCAGCTTATACAGGGGGCCCTACAATGAGCAGTTCTTC.

This clone was seen a handful of times. J is TRBJ2-3 and V is TRBV9; possibly TRBD1 for D (5 bases). The germline V gene has CDR1 SGDLS and CDR2 YYNGEE. Trimming stripped 4 bases from V and 1 base from J, with 13 bases between. There are 15 residues in the CDR3. The CDR3 reads CASSPQGAGTDTQYF. CDR3 in DNA: TGTGCCAGCAGCCCCCAGGGCGCGGGCACAGATACGCAGTATTTT.

The V and J genes are TRBV7-6 and TRBJ2-1; 13 bases fit TRBD2. Germline trimming cut 2 bases from V and 10 bases from J; bases unmatched to any gene: 20. Looked up from germline, CDR1 is SGHVS and CDR2 is FNYEAQ. This CDR3 has 20 amino acids. CDR3 sequence: CASSLFPGQRTSGRGGEQFF. The DNA for the CDR3 is TGTGCCAGCAGCTTATTCCCGGGACAGAGGACTAGCGGGAGAGGTGGGGAGCAGTTCTTC.

This chain uses TRBV7-8 with TRBJ2-7; D is possibly TRBD1 (5 bases). Trimming removed 0 bases from V and 2 bases from J, with 11 bases in between. This CDR3 comprises 15 residues. Germline V gene lookup returns CDR1 SGHVS and CDR2 FQNEAQ. The CDR3 is CASSLASDTPYEQYF. In nucleotides, the CDR3 is TGTGCCAGCAGCTTAGCGTCGGACACTCCCTACGAGCAGTACTTC.

J is TRBJ2-3 and V is TRBV29-1; D ambiguous. The CDR3 loop spans 14 amino acids. Germline CDR1 SQVTM, CDR2 ANQGSEA. V dropped 3 bases and J dropped 2 bases, with 12 bases sitting between them. For the CDR3, the DNA is TGCAGCGTTGAGGCGGATCCCGTCACAGATACGCAGTATTTT. This translates into CSVEADPVTDTQYF.

There are a few counts of this clone. The V gene is TRBV7-2, the J gene TRBJ2-5, with TRBD2 matching 7 bases. V was clipped by 1 base and J by 4 bases; unmatched bases: 6. The germline V gene encodes CDR1 SGHTA and CDR2 FQGNSA. The CDR3 is made up of 15 amino acids. Written as DNA, the CDR3 is TGTGCCAGCAGCTTAGTCGCGGGAGTTTCAGAGACCCAGTACTTC. This codes for CASSLVAGVSETQYF.

V gene TRBV5-1 combines with J gene TRBJ2-3; 8 nucleotides line up with TRBD2. The germline gives CDR1 SGHRS, CDR2 YFSETQ. With V trimmed by 0 bases and J by 5 bases, 11 bases remained unmatched. CDR3 size: 17 residues. The CDR3 protein is CASSLEGPSGSLDTQYF. For the CDR3, the DNA is TGCGCCAGCAGCTTGGAGGGACCCAGCGGGAGTCTAGATACGCAGTATTTT.